This TCR beta chain is from a study of tumor-infiltrating lymphocytes in primary liver carcinoma. On the study more broadly: Sequencing of the samples generated roughly 3.5 to 7.5 million productive TCRbeta reads, with similar yields across tissue types. Study-level results: Tumor-adjacent and tumor-blood pairs showed less overlap than tumor region pairs.

The CDR3 extends over 14 amino acids. V dropped 2 bases and J dropped 0 bases, with 7 bases sitting between them. The germline CDR1 and CDR2 sequences are SEHNR and FQNEAQ (reference sequence). The authors took blood RNA from unsorted whole blood and also extracted germline DNA. Total RNA (around 500 ng) served as template for TCR beta cDNA synthesis primed by a constant-region primer. Three nested multiplex PCR rounds, a slightly modified ARM-PCR, produced the libraries for TCR beta. Two initial PCR rounds of about 11 cycles each paired TRBV1-TRBV30 forward primers with a C-beta reverse primer. TCRdb reprocessed the multiplex PCR reads with MiXCR, giving one entry per CDR3 protein. The top ten hold about 72% of the sample, which has 180,000 or so distinct CDR3 sequences, over 50% seen once. For this clonotype: Antigen unknown. Lacking the conserved final phenylalanine or tryptophan, this CDR3 likely reflects a read error.

The clonotype comes from a middle-aged man with primary liver carcinoma and hepatitis B virus infection. V gene TRBV7-9 combines with J gene TRBJ2-5; D not certain. The sequenced sample was peripheral blood. CDR3 nucleotide sequence: TGTGCCAGCAGCTTAAATGAGTACCAAGAGACCCAGTACTGC. Translated: CASSLNEYQETQYC.